The text below deals with one T cell receptor (beta chain). The conserved phenylalanine or tryptophan normally closing the CDR3 is absent here, so this likely arose from a read error. CDR3 size: 17 residues. CDR1 MNHEY and CDR2 SVGAGI come from the germline V gene. V was shortened by 5 bases and J by 2 bases, with 22 bases between the two germline ends. The record originates from a study of T cell repertoires in cytomegalovirus infection. MiXCR, applied by TCRdb to the reads, yields one record per CDR3 protein. Of approximately 500,000 distinct CDR3 sequences listed, about 15% are singletons. Sequences were obtained from CD8+ T cells from PBMCs. This clonotype was sampled from a human donor in good health (CMV status not recorded). Some clones in this sample may be carry-over from other donors' samples. The chain couples TRBV6-5 to TRBJ2-7; D might be TRBD2 (6 bases). CDR3 coding DNA: TGTGCCAGCAGTCCCATAGCCGAGGGACTTTCTCCCTACGAGCAGTACTTA. It codes for CASSPIAEGLSPYEQYL.